The clone carrying this T cell receptor (beta chain) turned up a few times. Trimming cost V 4 bases and J 5 bases; bases outside gene matches: 8. Per germline, CDR1 SGHTA and CDR2 FQGNSA. This CDR3 region has 16 residues. This record belongs to a study of OX40 agonist ivuxolimab in advanced cancers. Only in-frame clones appear in the TCRdb table, and some are missing; sequencing was by immunoSEQ multiplex PCR. The table includes 50,000 or so clones, around four fifths detected once. J is TRBJ2-1 and V is TRBV7-2, with 10 positions matching TRBD2. Material: CD4+ or CD8+ T cells sorted from blood, obtained in a trial of the OX40 agonist ivuxolimab. This clonotype originated in an adult with an advanced solid tumor such as melanoma, head and neck, liver or kidney cancer. Here the CDR3 reads CASSSALSGGNNEQFF. The CDR3 coding sequence is TGTGCCAGCAGCTCCGCCCTTAGCGGGGGGAACAATGAGCAGTTCTTC. The entire variable domain, with the rest obtained from reference TRBV7-2 and TRBJ2-1, is as follows: GAGVSQSPSNKVTEKGKDVELRCDPISGHTALYWYRQSLGQGLEFLIYFQGNSAPDKSGLPSDRFSAERTGGSVSTLTIQRTQQEDSAVYLCASSSALSGGNNEQFFGPGTRLTVL.